This T cell receptor (beta chain) was sequenced during a study of T cell repertoires in cytomegalovirus infection. Study context: In public TCR beta signatures, there were indications of both CMV infection and matching HLA type. General study points: CMV-specific TCR beta clonotypes restricted by HLA-C were the ones dominating the ex vivo response. Carriers of CMV and the relevant HLA type were discriminated by public TCR beta frequency.

TCRdb itself ran the reads through MiXCR, one entry per CDR3 protein. The table lists 500,000 or so distinct CDR3 sequences, 16% of them singletons. This clonotype appeared many times. Antigen specificity is unknown. The receptor was derived from a human donor in good health (CMV status not recorded). Some clones in this sample may be carry-over from other donors' samples. Sequences were obtained from CD8+ T cells from PBMCs.

DNA of the CDR3: TGTGCCAGTAGTAAGACAGGGGCGAACACCGGGGAGCTGTTTTTT. As protein: CASSKTGANTGELFF. The chain recombines TRBV19 with TRBJ2-2; 8 bases are shared with TRBD1. Germline lookup yields CDR1 LNHDA and CDR2 SQIVND (reference sequence). CDR3 length: 15 residues. V lost 4 bases, J lost 0 bases, and 1 base stayed unmatched.